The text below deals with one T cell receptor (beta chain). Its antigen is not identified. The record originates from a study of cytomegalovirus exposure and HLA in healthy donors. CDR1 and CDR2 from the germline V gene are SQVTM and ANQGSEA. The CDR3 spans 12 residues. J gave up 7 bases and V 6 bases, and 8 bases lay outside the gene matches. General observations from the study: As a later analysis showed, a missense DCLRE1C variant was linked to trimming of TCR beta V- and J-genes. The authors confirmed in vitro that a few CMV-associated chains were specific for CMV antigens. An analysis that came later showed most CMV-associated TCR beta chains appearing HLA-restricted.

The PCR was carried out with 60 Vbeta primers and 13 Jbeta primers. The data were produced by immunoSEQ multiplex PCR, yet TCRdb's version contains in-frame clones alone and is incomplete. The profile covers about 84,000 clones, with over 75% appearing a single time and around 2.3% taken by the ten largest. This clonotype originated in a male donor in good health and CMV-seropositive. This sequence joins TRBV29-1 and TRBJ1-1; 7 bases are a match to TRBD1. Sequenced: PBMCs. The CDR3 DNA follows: TGCAGCGTCGACAGGGTAAGAGGTGAAGCTTTCTTT. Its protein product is CSVDRVRGEAFF.